The next 17 T cell receptor beta chains were all read from a single sample in a study of cytomegalovirus exposure and HLA in healthy donors. PCR amplification relied on 60 Vbeta primers (plus 13 Jbeta primers). TCRdb's copy holds only in-frame clones and misses some; the assay was immunoSEQ multiplex PCR. This table has 100,000 or so clones, about 16% appearing once. The sample was PBMCs. The origin of the receptors is a female donor in good health and CMV-seronegative.

A few counts support this clone. V gene TRBV7-2 combines with J gene TRBJ2-2; 10 nucleotides match TRBD2. The CDR3 loop spans 16 amino acids. The ends lost 2 bases at V and 2 bases at J; junction bases unmatched: 2. Germline CDR1 is SGHTA and CDR2 is FQGNSA. CDR3 region: CASSLRTSGNTGELFF. The CDR3 DNA sequence: TGTGCCAGCAGCTTACGGACTAGCGGAAACACCGGGGAGCTGTTTTTT.

V and J are TRBV19 and TRBJ2-1, with 11 bases aligning to TRBD2. CDR3 length equals 16 residues. Trimming cost V 1 base and J 8 bases; bases outside gene matches: 7. The germline CDR1 and CDR2 sequences are LNHDA and SQIVND (reference sequence). The CDR3 nucleotides read TGTGCCAGTAGTATAGCAGGTACTAGCGGGAGACATGAGCAGTTCTTC. Amino acids: CASSIAGTSGRHEQFF. The whole variable domain, filled in from reference TRBV19 and TRBJ2-1, reads DGGITQSPKYLFRKEGQNVTLSCEQNLNHDAMYWYRQDPGQGLRLIYYSQIVNDFQKGDIAEGYSVSREKKESFPLTVTSAQKNPTAFYLCASSIAGTSGRHEQFFGPGTRLTVL.

The chain joins TRBV4-3 to TRBJ2-5, with unresolved D. Germline lookup yields CDR1 LGHNA and CDR2 YSLEER. V lost 5 bases to trimming and J lost 0 bases, with 19 bases between them. The CDR3 is 17 amino acids. The CDR3 DNA sequence: TGCGCCAGCAGCTCCCAAACCCAACTCTTGTACCAAGAGACCCAGTACTTC. The encoded protein is CASSSQTQLLYQETQYF.

The V gene is TRBV29-1, the J gene TRBJ2-7, with 11 bases lining up with TRBD2. V trimming: 6 bases; J trimming: 0 bases; junction bases outside the gene matches: 4. The CDR3 extends over 14 amino acids. Germline CDR1 is SQVTM and CDR2 is ANQGSEA. For the CDR3, the DNA is TGCAGCGTCTCCGGACTAGCGGGCTCCTACGAGCAGTACTTC. This translates into CSVSGLAGSYEQYF.

This clone appeared a few times. The V gene is TRBV5-1, the J gene TRBJ1-4; 9 nucleotides match TRBD1. The V gene's germline CDR1 is SGHRS and CDR2 YFSETQ. Trimming took 0 bases from V and 8 from J; bases not matched to a gene: 5. The CDR3 runs to 15 residues. The CDR3 sequence is CASSLGDRAGEKLFF. The CDR3 DNA sequence: TGCGCCAGCAGCTTGGGGGACAGGGCTGGGGAAAAACTGTTTTTT.

The chain uses TRBV12-5 and TRBJ2-4; the D is unclear. The CDR3 has 14 amino acids. Between the trimmed V and J ends, which lost 7 bases and 0 bases, there was a span of 10 bases. The germline V gene encodes CDR1 LGHNT and CDR2 FRNRAP. The CDR3 bases are TGTGCTAGTGCCCGAGAGCTAGCCAAAAACATTCAGTACTTC. Its translation is CASARELAKNIQYF.

This clone was detected only a few times. The genes are TRBV7-6 and TRBJ2-4, with D possibly being TRBD2 (6 bases). Trimming shortened V by 3 bases and J by 11 bases, and 14 bases separated the two germline ends. Germline V gene data show CDR1 as SGHVS and CDR2 as FNYEAQ. The CDR3 loop spans 13 amino acids. The CDR3 nucleotides are TGTGCCAGCAGCTTGGGTGGGACTTCAGTTCAGTACTTC. It codes for CASSLGGTSVQYF.

V gene TRBV2 combines with J gene TRBJ1-2; D unresolved. Trimming removed 9 bases at V and 8 bases at J, with 10 bases between. The CDR3 has 10 amino acids. Germline loops: CDR1 SNHLY, CDR2 FYNNEI. The CDR3 DNA reads TGTGCCAGAGGCGTTAGCGGCTACACCTTC. Its protein is CARGVSGYTF.

This clone was seen more than once but under ten times. The rearrangement joins TRBV7-9 to TRBJ1-1; a possible D gene is TRBD1 (5 bases). CDR1 is SEHNR and CDR2 is FQNEAQ in the germline V gene (reference sequence). With 0 bases removed from V and 6 bases from J, the gap between germline ends came to 8 bases. The CDR3 extends over 13 amino acids. The CDR3 sequence: CASSLAVTAEAFF. CDR3 coding DNA: TGTGCCAGCAGCTTAGCGGTGACAGCTGAAGCTTTCTTT.

This clone showed up just a few times. V is TRBV7-9 and J is TRBJ2-2; TRBD1 matches 11 bases. J gave up 2 bases and V 8 bases, and 13 bases lay outside the gene matches. The CDR3 is made up of 18 amino acids. The V gene's germline CDR1 is SEHNR and CDR2 FQNEAQ (reference sequence). The CDR3 loop is CASQTRAGTGGNTGELFF. The DNA for the CDR3 is TGTGCCAGCCAAACCAGAGCCGGGACAGGGGGAAACACCGGGGAGCTGTTTTTT.

For this clone: At the DNA level, this CDR3 is encoded by other sequences in the same sample as well. The chain has TRBV5-1 and TRBJ2-6, with D tentatively TRBD1 (5 bases). The CDR3 is made up of 15 amino acids. Trimming left V 0 bases short and J 4 bases short, with 8 bases between. Germline V gene sequence: CDR1 SGHRS, CDR2 YFSETQ. In nucleotides, the CDR3 is TGCGCCAGCAGCTTGGGGGGCTCCGGGGCCAACGTCCTGACTTTC. It encodes CASSLGGSGANVLTF.

This clone was seen a few times. V is TRBV7-2 and J is TRBJ2-1; 7 nucleotides match TRBD2. V gave up 2 bases and J gave up 5 bases; unmatched junction bases: 6. The germline V gene encodes CDR1 SGHTA and CDR2 FQGNSA. This CDR3 is built from 15 residues. CDR3: CASSLRWLADNEQFF. The CDR3 bases are TGTGCCAGCAGCTTAAGGTGGCTAGCGGACAATGAGCAGTTCTTC.

This clone was detected a few times. The chain has TRBV25-1 and TRBJ1-4; D remains unclear. Trimming took off 3 bases at V and 6 bases at J, with 11 bases between the two ends. Germline lookup yields CDR1 MGHDK and CDR2 SYGVNS. CDR3 length: 14 residues. The DNA for the CDR3 is TGTGCCAGCAGTGAGCCTCAGGCGTATGAAAAACTGTTTTTT. Protein: CASSEPQAYEKLFF.

The V gene is TRBV6-1, the J gene TRBJ1-5, with D maybe TRBD1 (6 bases). V lost 6 bases, J lost 11 bases, and 17 bases lay in between. Germline V gene lookup returns CDR1 MNHNS and CDR2 SASEGT. The CDR3 loop spans 13 amino acids. The CDR3 nucleotides are TGTGCCAGCAGGGGACAAGGGAATAAGGCCCAGCATTTT. Translation: CASRGQGNKAQHF.

The chain uses TRBV9 and TRBJ2-5; tentatively, D is TRBD2 (5 bases). This CDR3 is 15 amino acids long. The V end was cut by 0 bases, the J end by 3 bases, with 12 bases between. Germline V gives CDR1 SGDLS, CDR2 YYNGEE. CDR3 sequence (DNA): TGTGCCAGCAGCGTAGGGGGAGCGAGTAAAGAGACCCAGTACTTC. Translated: CASSVGGASKETQYF.

The chain has TRBV7-9 and TRBJ1-3, with 8 bases lining up with TRBD1. With V trimmed by 4 bases and J by 0 bases, 5 bases remained unmatched. The CDR3 has 16 amino acids. Germline CDR1 reads SEHNR; CDR2 reads FQNEAQ (reference sequence). CDR3 DNA: TGTGCCAGCAGCTCAACCGGGACAGGCTCTGGAAACACCATATATTTT. Encoded protein: CASSSTGTGSGNTIYF.

This clone was found a few times. The rearrangement uses TRBV30 and TRBJ2-1; D unclear. V was shortened by 0 bases and J by 8 bases, with 8 bases between the two germline ends. The CDR3 is 12 amino acids. CDR1 and CDR2 from the germline V gene are GTSNPN and SVGIG (reference sequence). CDR3 protein: CAWSVSNYEQFF. CDR3 DNA: TGTGCCTGGAGTGTCTCGAACTATGAGCAGTTCTTC.